These 27 T cell receptor beta chains share one sample of origin, sequenced in a study of PD-L1 blockade in urothelial cancer. Profiled with immunoSEQ multiplex PCR; TCRdb holds only in-frame clones, not every one. The sample has tens of thousands of clones, 80% to 85% seen once; the top ten hold over 8.5%. Time point given: pretreatment peripheral blood. Material: PBMCs, obtained around atezolizumab (anti-PD-L1) treatment. Receptors originate from a woman aged 70 to 79 with urothelial cancer.

The chain employs TRBV5-1 and TRBJ1-1, with D possibly matching TRBD1 (5 bases). Germline lookup yields CDR1 SGHRS and CDR2 YFSETQ. V was pared by 2 bases and J by 1 base, with 15 bases between. This CDR3 spans 16 amino acids. CDR3 protein: CASSLNSAGGNTEAFF. CDR3 in DNA: TGCGCCAGCAGCTTAAACTCGGCCGGGGGGAACACTGAAGCTTTCTTT.

The V and J genes are TRBV10-3 and TRBJ2-7; 12 nucleotides match TRBD2. The CDR3 contains 14 residues. The ends lost 10 bases at V and 2 bases at J; junction bases unmatched: 6. Per germline, CDR1 ENHRY and CDR2 SYGVKD. The CDR3 DNA sequence: TGTGCCACGAGGACTAGCGGGGAGGCCTACGAGCAGTACTTC. This sequence encodes CATRTSGEAYEQYF.

This sequence joins TRBV9 and TRBJ1-3, with a tentative D call TRBD1 (6 bases). V dropped 0 bases and J dropped 4 bases, with 11 bases sitting between them. The germline gives CDR1 SGDLS, CDR2 YYNGEE. CDR3 length: 15 residues. The DNA of the CDR3 is TGTGCCAGCAGCGTAGCCGCCAGGGGAGGAAACACCATATATTTT. This translates into CASSVAARGGNTIYF.

J is TRBJ2-7 and V is TRBV11-2, with 15 positions matching TRBD2. CDR1 is SGHAT, CDR2 FQNNGV, per germline. The CDR3 is 18 amino acids. V trimming: 5 bases; J trimming: 4 bases; junction bases outside the gene matches: 12. CDR3 DNA sequence: TGTGCCAGCAGCCCTAGTGGGACTAGCGGGAGGCCAGGGTACGAGCAGTACTTC. As protein: CASSPSGTSGRPGYEQYF.

J is TRBJ1-1 and V is TRBV6-5; 7 nucleotides align to TRBD1. CDR3 length equals 12 residues. V was clipped by 6 bases and J by 8 bases; unmatched bases: 6. The germline gives CDR1 MNHEY, CDR2 SVGAGI. The CDR3 bases are TGTGCCAGCAGACCTAACAGGGGAGAAGCTTTCTTT. Translation: CASRPNRGEAFF.

The chain uses TRBV11-2 and TRBJ2-7; 10 bases agree with TRBD1. The germline gives CDR1 SGHAT, CDR2 FQNNGV. V gave up 7 bases and J gave up 9 bases; unmatched junction bases: 9. This CDR3 has 13 residues. The DNA for the CDR3 is TGTGCCAGCACGAGCCGGGACAGGGGTCGGCAGTACTTC. Amino acid sequence: CASTSRDRGRQYF.

The sample holds one count of this clone. CDR3 loop: CASSPFFPQGSYNEQFF. The CDR3 DNA sequence: TGTGCCAGCAGCCCTTTCTTCCCACAGGGCTCCTACAATGAGCAGTTCTTC. The chain uses TRBV7-6 and TRBJ2-1, with a possible D match to TRBD1 (6 bases). V was clipped by 5 bases and J by 0 bases, with 17 bases between them. There are 17 residues in the CDR3. Germline CDR1 SGHVS, CDR2 FNYEAQ.

The rearrangement links TRBV28 to TRBJ1-2, with 9 bases identical to TRBD1. Germline V gives CDR1 MDHEN, CDR2 SYDVKM. Losses at the gene ends were 5 bases for V and 3 bases for J; bases not matched to a gene: 13. The CDR3 is made up of 17 amino acids. CDR3 nucleotides: TGTGCCAGCAGTCCCGGGACAGGGACGCGCCAGTACTATGGCTACACCTTC. Amino acids: CASSPGTGTRQYYGYTF.

This rearrangement joins TRBV5-1 to TRBJ1-4; the D gene is possibly TRBD1 (5 bases). V was cut by 0 bases and J by 5 bases, with 17 bases left in between. The length of the CDR3 is 17 residues. CDR1 is SGHRS, CDR2 YFSETQ, per germline. CDR3 sequence: CASSLAPLGGGNEKLFF. The CDR3 region has the DNA TGCGCCAGCAGCTTGGCCCCACTTGGCGGGGGAAATGAAAAACTGTTTTTT.

The chain uses TRBV5-1 and TRBJ2-3; 7 bases line up with TRBD2. Germline V gives CDR1 SGHRS, CDR2 YFSETQ. There are 15 residues in the CDR3. Germline trimming cut 0 bases from V and 4 bases from J; bases unmatched to any gene: 5. As DNA, the CDR3 is TGCGCCAGCAGCTTGGTCGGGAGGTCCCCAGATACGCAGTATTTT. This translates into CASSLVGRSPDTQYF.

The rearrangement uses TRBV6-5 and TRBJ1-1; D not resolved. The CDR3 contains 15 residues. The ends were cut back, 6 bases at V and 1 base at J, with 15 bases in the middle. Germline V gene sequence: CDR1 MNHEY, CDR2 SVGAGI. CDR3 in amino acids: CASRSLSGKNTEAFF. The CDR3 DNA reads as TGTGCCAGCAGATCCCTCTCCGGGAAGAACACTGAAGCTTTCTTT.

This clone was recorded a few times. J is TRBJ1-2 and V is TRBV6-6, with a tentative D call TRBD1 (5 bases). CDR1 is MNHNY and CDR2 is SVGAGI in the germline V gene (reference sequence). V lost 7 bases and J lost 6, with 12 bases in between. The CDR3 is made up of 12 amino acids. The CDR3 protein is CASMDILHGYTF. CDR3 nucleotides: TGTGCCAGCATGGACATTTTACATGGCTACACCTTC.

The genes are TRBV6-5 and TRBJ1-2; D gene unclear. The germline V gene has CDR1 MNHEY and CDR2 SVGAGI. The CDR3 extends over 13 amino acids. V lost 0 bases to trimming and J lost 8 bases, with 10 bases between them. This chain's CDR3 is CASSYSRDRGYTF. The CDR3 coding sequence is TGTGCCAGCAGTTACTCGAGGGATCGGGGCTACACCTTC.

The V call is TRBV7-2, the J call TRBJ2-1; 12 bases line up with TRBD1. V was pared by 5 bases and J by 8 bases, with 10 bases of the junction left unmatched. This CDR3 has 16 amino acids. The germline V gene has CDR1 SGHTA and CDR2 FQGNSA. The CDR3 DNA reads as TGTGCCAGCAGCCAAATTGGGACAGGGGGCAAGTATGAGCAGTTCTTC. Its protein product is CASSQIGTGGKYEQFF.

The chain combines TRBV10-3 with TRBJ2-3; 11 bases align to TRBD1. The CDR3 is 17 residues long. Trimming at V came to 6 bases and at J to 2 bases, leaving 10 bases not matched to a gene. CDR1 is ENHRY, CDR2 SYGVKD, per germline. The CDR3 is CAIRQLGQGGTTDTQYF. CDR3 coding DNA: TGTGCCATCAGACAATTGGGACAGGGGGGGACCACAGATACGCAGTATTTT.

The V gene is TRBV6-1, the J gene TRBJ2-7, with 8 bases fitting TRBD2. Germline CDR1 MNHNS, CDR2 SASEGT. CDR3 length: 19 residues. Trimming cost V 2 bases and J 7 bases; bases outside gene matches: 22. The CDR3 DNA reads as TGTGCCAGCAGTGAAATCCACAGTTTTTTTCGGGAGGGGTATCGGGAGCAGTACTTC. The encoded protein is CASSEIHSFFREGYREQYF.

The V gene is TRBV5-1, the J gene TRBJ2-2; 9 nucleotides align to TRBD1. The CDR3 is 18 residues long. Trimming took 4 bases from V and 2 from J; bases not matched to a gene: 12. CDR1 and CDR2 from the germline V gene are SGHRS and YFSETQ. The CDR3 DNA reads as TGCGCCAGCAGCCCCGTTTTAAGGACAGGGGTCAACACCGGGGAGCTGTTTTTT. It translates to CASSPVLRTGVNTGELFF. The entire variable domain, with the rest obtained from reference TRBV5-1 and TRBJ2-2, is as follows: KAGVTQTPRYLIKTRGQQVTLSCSPISGHRSVSWYQQTPGQGLQFLFEYFSETQRNKGNFPGRFSGRQFSNSRSEMNVSTLELGDSALYLCASSPVLRTGVNTGELFFGEGSRLTVL.

The V call is TRBV10-3, the J call TRBJ2-7; TRBD2 aligns across 10 bases. The germline CDR1 and CDR2 sequences are ENHRY and SYGVKD. J was trimmed by 6 bases and V by 7 bases; bases with no gene match: 12. The CDR3 consists of 15 residues. The CDR3 reads CAIKVLAGEVGEQYF. The DNA for the CDR3 is TGTGCCATCAAGGTGCTAGCGGGAGAGGTGGGCGAGCAGTACTTC.

The rearrangement uses TRBV30 and TRBJ1-3; D not certain. The V gene's germline CDR1 is GTSNPN and CDR2 SVGIG (reference sequence). CDR3 size: 14 residues. V lost 0 bases and J lost 4, with 10 bases in between. This chain's CDR3 is CAWSVLSPGNTIYF. CDR3 in DNA: TGTGCCTGGAGTGTACTAAGCCCGGGAAACACCATATATTTT.

This clone appeared once. The J gene is TRBJ2-3, the V gene TRBV18; D gene unclear. Germline V CDR1 and CDR2: KGHSH, LQKENI. CDR3 length: 14 residues. Deletions cut 5 bases from V and 3 bases from J, with 12 bases between. The CDR3 DNA reads as TGTGCCAGCTCAGGGCCCCTGTCGACAGATACGCAGTATTTT. As protein: CASSGPLSTDTQYF. The complete variable domain, with remaining parts taken from reference TRBV18 and TRBJ2-3, reads NAGVMQNPRHLVRRRGQEARLRCSPMKGHSHVYWYRQLPEEGLKFMVYLQKENIIDESGMPKERFSAEFPKEGPSILRIQQVVRGDSAAYFCASSGPLSTDTQYFGPGTRLTVL.

The chain recombines TRBV19 with TRBJ1-2; TRBD1 matches at 7 bases. Trimming removed 4 bases from V and 0 bases from J; junction bases left unmatched: 5. The CDR3 is 15 amino acids. From germline, CDR1 is LNHDA and CDR2 SQIVND (reference sequence). CDR3 in DNA: TGTGCCAGTAGTACCAACAGGGGAGCTAACTATGGCTACACCTTC. This translates into CASSTNRGANYGYTF.

The V and J genes are TRBV7-9 and TRBJ2-7, with a possible D match to TRBD1 (7 bases). The CDR3 loop spans 14 amino acids. V was trimmed by 3 bases and J by 5 bases, leaving 14 bases between them. CDR1 SEHNR and CDR2 FQNEAQ come from the germline V gene (reference sequence). The CDR3 region has the DNA TGTGCCAGCAGCTTGGGGGCAGGGGGGAACGAGCAGTACTTC. Its protein is CASSLGAGGNEQYF.

V is TRBV7-2 and J is TRBJ1-2; D gene ambiguous. V was cut by 2 bases and J by 6 bases, with 13 bases left in between. The germline CDR1 and CDR2 sequences are SGHTA and FQGNSA. The CDR3 is 14 residues long. The CDR3 protein is CASSLTLGSDGYTF. CDR3 sequence (DNA): TGTGCCAGCAGCTTAACGTTAGGGAGCGATGGCTACACCTTC.

The rearrangement uses TRBV29-1 and TRBJ2-7; 11 positions agree with TRBD2. V trimming: 7 bases; J trimming: 2 bases; junction bases outside the gene matches: 7. The CDR3 is 14 residues long. Germline lookup yields CDR1 SQVTM and CDR2 ANQGSEA. In DNA form, the CDR3 reads TGCAGCGCCGGTCTAGCGGGAGGTACCTACGAGCAGTACTTC. It is translated as CSAGLAGGTYEQYF.

The V gene is TRBV18, the J gene TRBJ1-3; 8 nucleotides align to TRBD1. The CDR3 contains 16 residues. Germline CDR1 KGHSH, CDR2 LQKENI. V lost 3 bases, J lost 0 bases, and 4 bases stayed unmatched. This chain's CDR3 is CASSPRGQSSGNTIYF. The CDR3 DNA is TGTGCCAGCTCACCCAGGGGGCAAAGCTCTGGAAACACCATATATTTT.

This chain links TRBV5-4 with TRBJ2-5; TRBD2 agrees at 14 bases. The V gene end was trimmed by 4 bases and the J gene end by 5 bases; junction bases not matched to a gene: 7. Germline loops: CDR1 SGHNT, CDR2 YYREEE (reference sequence). The CDR3 has 16 amino acids. Here the CDR3 reads CASSKTSGGAWETQYF. CDR3 sequence (DNA): TGTGCCAGCAGCAAGACTAGCGGGGGGGCCTGGGAGACCCAGTACTTC.

This clone was recorded once. The CDR3 nucleotides are TGTGCCTGGAGTGTACTCGGTCCCCTTGCCTCCTACAATGAGCAGTTCTTC. As protein: CAWSVLGPLASYNEQFF. The chain uses TRBV30 and TRBJ2-1; D call uncertain. V shed 0 bases and J shed 0 bases, with 15 bases lying between them. CDR3 length: 17 amino acids. CDR1 and CDR2 from the germline V gene are GTSNPN and SVGIG (reference sequence).